Only a few counts were recorded for the clone carrying this TCR beta chain. Its antigen is still unknown. These data belong to a study of cytomegalovirus exposure and HLA in healthy donors. From germline, CDR1 is LNHDA and CDR2 SQIVND (reference sequence). Deletions cut 3 bases from V and 0 bases from J, with 12 bases between. The CDR3 has 15 amino acids. PCR involved 60 Vbeta and 13 Jbeta primers. The assay was immunoSEQ multiplex PCR, and TCRdb's table has in-frame clones only and misses some. The sample shows more than 30,000 clones, about 67% of them seen only once. General observations from the study: A missense DCLRE1C variant was associated with V- and J-gene trimming of TCR beta chains in a later analysis, and an independent cohort replicated the association. The listing of roughly 160 TCR beta chains classed them as cytomegalovirus-associated.

The gene calls are TRBV19 and TRBJ2-7; D is perhaps TRBD1 (7 bases). The source is a man aged 25 to 40 in good health and CMV-seronegative. Sequencing was done on a sample of PBMCs. The CDR3 region has the DNA TGTGCCAGTAGTATCGGGCGGGACAGCTCCTACGAGCAGTACTTC. Residues: CASSIGRDSSYEQYF.